A selection of T cell receptor beta chains follows, all from one sample in a study of control samples from healthy donors and cancer patients. Sequencing was performed with immunoSEQ multiplex PCR; in TCRdb, only in-frame clones are kept and a portion is missing. The repertoire has some 74,000 clones, 94% of them found once; the top ten carry more than 2.5%. Source material: blood. These receptors all stem from a woman in her twenties or thirties in good health. The CDR3 runs from the conserved cysteine through the conserved F or W. A D gene is named only where the DNA matches it firmly. The listing skips clone size in some rows; elsewhere it reads once, few, many or a size class.

cdr3_length j_call v_call clone_size d_call cdr3_nt cdr3_aa
16 TRBJ1-6 TRBV3-1/TRBV3-2 NA NA TGTGCCAGCAGCCAAGAGTCAGGCCTAACAGACCCACCCCTCCACTTT CASSQESGLTDPPLHF
13 TRBJ1-3 TRBV28 NA NA TGTGCCAGCAGTTTATTGTCCGGTTACACCATATATTTT CASSLLSGYTIYF
14 TRBJ1-1 TRBV6-5 NA NA TGTGCCAGCAGTCCCCTCGGAGGGGGCACTGAAGCTTTCTTT CASSPLGGGTEAFF
14 TRBJ2-3 TRBV5-1 NA NA TGCGCCAGCAGCTTGGATCAGTCACGCGATACGCAGTATTTT CASSLDQSRDTQYF
14 TRBJ1-4 TRBV19 NA NA TGTGCTTCGAGAAGGGGAGGGACTAATGAAAAACTGTTTTTT CASRRGGTNEKLFF
13 TRBJ2-7 TRBV10-3 NA NA TGTGCCATCAGTGGTGAGACGCCCTACGAGCAGTACTTC CAISGETPYEQYF
20 TRBJ2-3 TRBV2 NA TRBD2 TGTGCCAGCAGTGAAGCGCTTCGCGGTTGGGGTAGCGGGGGAGGAGATACGCAGTATTTT CASSEALRGWGSGGGDTQYF
17 TRBJ1-4 TRBV6-4 NA TRBD1 TGTGCCAGCAGTGACCTGGACAGGGCAGGAACTAATGAAAAACTGTTTTTT CASSDLDRAGTNEKLFF
14 TRBJ2-1 TRBV30 NA TRBD1 TGTGCCTGGGGAACCGGGACAGGGCGAATGGGGCAGTTCTTC CAWGTGTGRMGQFF
16 TRBJ1-3 TRBV2 NA NA TGTGCCAGCAGCGATACCGACAGGAGGACTGGAAACACCATATATTTT CASSDTDRRTGNTIYF
19 TRBJ2-1 TRBV19 once NA TGTGCCAGTAGTATGCTTACCCCCTCTCCCGGGTTTTTCTACAATGAGCAGTTCTTC CASSMLTPSPGFFYNEQFF
15 TRBJ1-4 TRBV27 NA TRBD1 TGTGCCAGCAGTGACGGACAGGGCGGGAATGAAAAACTGTTTTTT CASSDGQGGNEKLFF
13 TRBJ2-2 TRBV7-8 once NA TGTGCCAGCAGCTTAAGAAGGGACGGGGAGCTGTTTTTT CASSLRRDGELFF
14 TRBJ1-1 TRBV2 NA NA TGTGCCAGCAGTGAAGGTGGAAGCGGAACTGAAGCTTTCTTT CASSEGGSGTEAFF
12 TRBJ2-7 TRBV7-9 NA NA TGTGCCAGCAGCCTAACAGAGTACGAGCAGTACTTC CASSLTEYEQYF
15 TRBJ2-6 TRBV6-5 NA NA TGTGCCAGCAGTTACAGGGGCTCTGGGGCCAACGTCCTGACTTTC CASSYRGSGANVLTF
13 TRBJ1-1 TRBV24-1 NA NA TGTGCCACCAGTGATGGGGAGTCAAGCGGCGCTTTCTTT CATSDGESSGAFF
14 TRBJ1-5 TRBV6-5 NA TRBD1 TGTGCCAGCGGCGGGACAGGCCTGAATCAGCCCCAGCATTTT CASGGTGLNQPQHF
16 TRBJ1-6 TRBV6-1 once NA TGTGCCAGCAGTCAAGACAGGAGCTCCTATAATTCACCCCTCCACTTT CASSQDRSSYNSPLHF
13 TRBJ1-1 TRBV10-3 NA NA TGTGCCATCAGACGGACGGAGAACACTGAAGCTTTCTTT CAIRRTENTEAFF
14 TRBJ1-4 TRBV19 NA NA TGTGCCAGTAGTATTTGGGCCCCCAATGAAAAACTGTTTTTT CASSIWAPNEKLFF
11 TRBJ1-1 TRBV20-1 NA NA TGCAGTGCTAGTATCTCCAGGGGAGCTTTCTTT CSASISRGAFF
14 TRBJ1-2 TRBV28 NA NA TGTGCCAGCAGTACCGGGGGCTCAAACTATGGCTACACCTTC CASSTGGSNYGYTF
14 TRBJ1-1 TRBV5-1 NA NA TGCGCCAGCAGCGGGGGAATCTCTAACACTGAAGCTTTCTTT CASSGGISNTEAFF
15 TRBJ1-6 TRBV11-3 NA NA TGTGCCAGCAGCTTAAATACAGGTGGTAATTCACCCCTCCACTTT CASSLNTGGNSPLHF
13 TRBJ1-4 TRBV12-3/TRBV12-4 NA NA TGTGCCAGCAGTTTAAGGACGGGTGAAAAACTGTTTTTT CASSLRTGEKLFF
13 TRBJ1-4 TRBV5-1 NA NA TGCGCCAGCAGCTTGGGATTAAATGAAAAACTGTTTTTT CASSLGLNEKLFF
14 TRBJ1-4 TRBV27 once NA TGTGCCAGCAGACGGACGAGGGCTAATGAAAAACTGTTTTTT CASRRTRANEKLFF
14 TRBJ1-4 TRBV19 once NA TGTGCCAGTACCCCAGGTCAGAGGAATGAAAAACTGTTTTTT CASTPGQRNEKLFF
17 TRBJ2-3 TRBV27 NA TRBD1 TGTGCCAGCAGTTCAACCGGGACAGGGGGTGGCACAGATACGCAGTATTTT CASSSTGTGGGTDTQYF
16 TRBJ1-6 TRBV10-3 NA NA TGTGCCATCAGTGAGGTCTCGAGCTCCTATAATTCACCCCTCCACTTT CAISEVSSSYNSPLHF
15 TRBJ2-2 TRBV5-1 NA NA TGCGCCAGCAGCTTGGGTGGCGGGCACACCGGGGAGCTGTTTTTT CASSLGGGHTGELFF
18 TRBJ2-7 TRBV28 NA NA TGTGCCAGCAGAGTAGGTGATCCGGCCCCCGGTGAGGAGTACGAGCAGTACTTC CASRVGDPAPGEEYEQYF
15 TRBJ1-1 TRBV5-1 NA NA TGCGCCAGCAGTAAGGGAGAGGGGATGAACACTGAAGCTTTCTTT CASSKGEGMNTEAFF
12 TRBJ1-2 TRBV5-4 NA NA TGTGCCAGCAGCCCCGACAGTTATGGCTACACCTTC CASSPDSYGYTF
16 TRBJ2-2 TRBV2 NA NA TGTGCCAGCGGTCCCCCCCAACTTGCGAACACCGGGGAGCTGTTTTTT CASGPPQLANTGELFF
12 TRBJ2-1 TRBV4-2 NA NA TGTGCCAGCAGCCAAGGGAGGAATGAGCAGTTCTTC CASSQGRNEQFF
14 TRBJ1-1 TRBV29-1 NA NA TGCAGCGTGGAAGGGTGGGGATTGAACACTGAAGCTTTCTTT CSVEGWGLNTEAFF
16 TRBJ1-1 TRBV9 NA NA TGTGCCAGCAGACTCATAGAGGGCCCCGGGTACACTGAAGCTTTCTTT CASRLIEGPGYTEAFF
13 TRBJ1-2 TRBV5-4 NA NA TGTGCCAGCAGCTTGATGGGGGGAGGTGGCTACACCTTC CASSLMGGGGYTF
14 TRBJ1-4 TRBV15 NA NA TGTGCCACCAGCAGAGAGCCTTCTCCGGAAAAACTGTTTTTT CATSREPSPEKLFF